Listed below are T cell receptor beta chains from one sample, sequenced in a study of blood T cell repertoires in COVID-19. Using immunoSEQ multiplex PCR, the repertoire was profiled, and TCRdb retains in-frame clones only, with some absent. The sample has 100,000 to 150,000 clones, approximately 83% seen once. The specimen sequenced was peripheral blood. The source of these receptors is an elderly woman with acute or convalescent COVID-19. CDR3s include the opening cysteine and the closing phenylalanine or tryptophan.

V: TRBV2; J: TRBJ1-1; length: 15; CDR3: CASQGQPSTNTEAFF
V: TRBV2; J: TRBJ2-6; length: 14; CDR3: CASSGGAGANVLTF
V: TRBV9; J: TRBJ2-1; length: 15; CDR3: CASSKDSSSYNEQFF
V: TRBV9; J: TRBJ1-3; length: 13; CDR3: CASSDIYGNTIYF
V: TRBV24-1; J: TRBJ2-2; length: 17; CDR3: CATSDATHRTATGELFF
V: TRBV18; J: TRBJ1-1; length: 11; CDR3: CASSQNTEAFF
V: TRBV3-1/TRBV3-2; J: TRBJ1-1; length: 14; CDR3: CASSRIDIRTEAFF
V: TRBV28; J: TRBJ2-3; length: 11; CDR3: CASRLAVRQYF
V: TRBV6-6; J: TRBJ1-5; length: 17; CDR3: CASSRGGQVIGNQPQHF
V: TRBV11-2; J: TRBJ1-4; length: 16; CDR3: CASSVFGGVTNEKLFF